The 6 T cell receptor beta chains below were found in one sample sequenced in a study of cytomegalovirus exposure and HLA in healthy donors. This PCR relied on a set of 60 Vbeta primers and 13 Jbeta primers. Data came from immunoSEQ multiplex PCR; TCRdb stores just in-frame clones and leaves some out. The table lists more than 130,000 clones, approximately 80% of them singletons. The sequenced sample consisted of PBMCs. The receptors were gathered from a woman between 50 and 59 years old in good health and CMV-seronegative.

The table lists this clone with a count of one. The chain recombines TRBV4-2 with TRBJ2-2; D possibly corresponds to TRBD2 (6 bases). V was trimmed by 1 base and J by 1 base, leaving 10 bases between them. The germline CDR1 and CDR2 sequences are LGHNA and YNFKEQ. CDR3 size: 16 residues. In nucleotides, the CDR3 is TGTGCCAGCAGCCAAGGTTCGGGGGTGAACACCGGGGAGCTGTTTTTT. This translates into CASSQGSGVNTGELFF.

This rearrangement joins TRBV19 to TRBJ2-5; 11 positions agree with TRBD2. V was clipped by 5 bases and J by 5 bases; unmatched bases: 16. Germline V lookup: CDR1 LNHDA, CDR2 SQIVND (reference sequence). This CDR3 is 18 amino acids long. CDR3 in amino acids: CASSPTQPLAGGGETQYF. CDR3 nucleotides: TGTGCCAGTAGTCCGACACAACCTCTAGCGGGGGGCGGGGAGACCCAGTACTTC.

The J gene is TRBJ2-5, the V gene TRBV5-6; D is possibly TRBD1 (5 bases). CDR1 and CDR2 from the germline V gene are SGHDT and YYEEEE. Trimming shortened V by 3 bases and J by 0 bases, and 15 bases separated the two germline ends. The length of the CDR3 is 16 residues. The CDR3 is CASSSPLTVYQETQYF. CDR3 in DNA: TGTGCCAGCAGCTCCCCCTTGACAGTGTACCAAGAGACCCAGTACTTC.

This clone was counted only a few times. The V call is TRBV7-2, the J call TRBJ2-5; 9 bases match TRBD2. CDR1 and CDR2 (germline): SGHTA, FQGNSA. This CDR3 has 15 amino acids. V trimming: 6 bases; J trimming: 3 bases; junction bases outside the gene matches: 8. The CDR3, as DNA: TGTGCCAGCAGTACGGCGGGGGGGCCTGAAGAGACCCAGTACTTC. As protein: CASSTAGGPEETQYF.

The rearrangement uses TRBV10-3 and TRBJ2-5; D may be TRBD1 (6 bases). Trimming cost V 3 bases and J 7 bases, with 9 bases left between them. Germline CDR1 is ENHRY and CDR2 is SYGVKD. The CDR3 covers 12 residues. Here the CDR3 reads CAISDKGVTQYF. For the CDR3, the DNA is TGTGCCATCAGTGATAAGGGGGTGACCCAGTACTTC.

The V call is TRBV5-1, the J call TRBJ2-7; TRBD1 is a possible D gene (7 bases). CDR1 SGHRS and CDR2 YFSETQ come from the germline V gene. The V gene lost 3 bases and the J gene lost 6 bases, with 16 bases spanning the gap. The CDR3 has 14 residues. CDR3 sequence reads: CASSSGTQGGEQYF. As DNA, the CDR3 is TGCGCCAGCAGCTCCGGGACCCAGGGGGGCGAGCAGTACTTC.